Only a few counts were recorded for the clone carrying this T cell receptor (beta chain). What it binds is unknown. The sample belongs to a study of regulatory T cells in long-lasting Graves disease. Study-level findings and limits: Tissue studied was limited to peripheral blood, excluding thyroid tissue.

CDR3 regions were amplified by Arm-PCR using iRepertoire HTBI primers to build TCR beta libraries. TCRdb ran MiXCR on the multiplex PCR reads and lists one entry per CDR3 protein. The table records more than 650,000 distinct CDR3 sequences, around 32% of them present only once. The V gene lost 5 bases and the J gene lost 1 base, with 8 bases spanning the gap. CDR1 SQVTM and CDR2 ANQGSEA come from the germline V gene. This CDR3 region has 12 residues. Time point given: persistent/refractory GD, antithyroid drugs over 5 years with positive TRAb. Making the TCR library involved RNA that had been extracted from PBMCs. Roughly 10-milliliter peripheral blood samples went into EDTA tubes.

Sequencing was performed on peripheral blood mononuclear cells (PBMCs), taken when the disease was refractory, from a patient treated with antithyroid drugs. This clonotype was obtained from a female donor with Graves disease. The chain recombines TRBV29-1 with TRBJ1-2; D is undetermined. DNA for the CDR3: TGCAGCGTTTCATTCAGTAACTATGGCTACACCTTC. Amino acid sequence: CSVSFSNYGYTF.